This record looks at one T cell receptor (beta chain) sequence and its context. Libraries were prepared by immunoSEQ multiplex PCR; TCRdb keeps only in-frame clonotypes and omits some of them. The table lists around 130,000 clones, roughly 90% of them singletons, with almost 40% in the top ten. CDR1 and CDR2 (germline): SNHLY, FYNNEI. CDR3 size: 15 residues. J lost 5 bases, V lost 5 bases, and 8 bases had no gene match. This entry comes from a study of control samples from healthy donors and cancer patients. The sequence derives from a man over 45 in good health. The sequenced sample was blood. This chain uses TRBV2 with TRBJ2-7, with TRBD1 matching over 11 bases. DNA of the CDR3: TGTGCCAGCAGTTCGCGGACAGGGGGCATCAACGAGCAGTACTTC. It codes for CASSSRTGGINEQYF.